This T cell receptor beta chain was sequenced in a study of response to subunit inactivated influenza vaccine. The V gene lost 2 bases and the J gene lost 5 bases, with 6 bases spanning the gap. The germline V gene has CDR1 SGHAT and CDR2 FQNNGV. The CDR3 spans 12 residues. MiXCR, run by TCRdb on the RT-PCR reads, gives a single entry per CDR3 protein. The sample gives around 530,000 distinct CDR3 sequences, roughly 12% of which show up once; 10% is in the top ten. The TCR comes from a man in his forties or fifties who received an inactivated influenza vaccine. The starting material was PBMCs from blood, obtained on the day of vaccination. The chain uses TRBV11-2 and TRBJ2-5; the D is unclear. The CDR3 coding sequence is TGTGCCAGCAGCTTATATACGGAGACCCAGTACTTC. Its protein product is CASSLYTETQYF. The full variable domain, completed using reference TRBV11-2 and TRBJ2-5, is EAGVAQSPRYKIIEKRQSVAFWCNPISGHATLYWYQQILGQGPKLLIQFQNNGVVDDSQLPKDRFSAERLKGVDSTLKIQPAKLEDSAVYLCASSLYTETQYFGPGTRLLVL.